The sequence of this T cell receptor beta chain was determined in a study of cytomegalovirus exposure and HLA in healthy donors. Study findings and constraints: TCR beta V- and J-gene trimming, according to a later analysis, was linked to a missense DCLRE1C variant.

The PCR used 60 Vbeta and 13 Jbeta primers. Assay used: immunoSEQ multiplex PCR; TCRdb lists only in-frame clones, some missing. The table counts about 49,000 clones; 9.5% to 15% lies in the top ten. The CDR3 has 16 amino acids. The V segment lost 7 bases and the J segment 0 bases; nucleotides outside the gene matches: 5. The germline V gene has CDR1 LNHDA and CDR2 SQIVND (reference sequence). A word on this clone: The antigen is not known.

The chain has TRBV19 and TRBJ2-4; 11 nucleotides line up with TRBD1. This sequence originates from a man in his late teens or twenties in good health and CMV-seropositive. Sequences were obtained from PBMCs. CDR3 nucleotide sequence: TGTGCCAGTACCCCCGGGACAGGGGGAGCCAAAAACATTCAGTACTTC. Its translation is CASTPGTGGAKNIQYF.